This record looks at one TCR beta chain sequence and its context. Its cognate antigen has yet to be identified. No much larger clone is present one base from it, and per-base qualities are unavailable. This sample also contains other DNA sequences that code for the same CDR3. The data stem from a study of blood T cell repertoires in COVID-19 (dated by TCRdb to 2018 to 2020). General notes on the study: Collaborator samples came from the United States, Italy and Spain and covered acute and convalescent phases of COVID-19. The prospective study material was composed of cDNA or gDNA derived from T cells, B-cell-depleted T cells, or PBMCs. Nearly every sample came with metadata listing a de-identified subject ID, COVID-19 status, age in years and sex. The samples were drawn from the first 160 participants of the ongoing ImmuneRACE study and from more than 1,000 subjects provided by 6 global collaborators. Where available, HLA class I and class II types were taken from metadata supplied by the sample provider and were not determined by assay-based typing. The repertoires were released in a freely available public database meant as a resource for research on the immune response to SARS-CoV-2. Subjects who had been exposed to COVID-19, were actively infected with it, or had recovered from it provided the deeply sampled blood TCRbeta repertoires that made up the dataset.

The paper's findings and limits, for the study overall: The quantity of clinical and demographic metadata differed by source and by participant and was supplied without curation.

The immunoSEQ Assay, a bias-controlled multiplex PCR, was used to amplify TCRbeta CDR3 regions from genomic DNA. The study's own analysis went as follows. The number of nucleated cells in each sample was estimated by amplification of reference gene primers within the assay. To quantify the absolute abundance of each unique TCRbeta CDR3 rearrangement, sequence reads were collapsed and filtered. For each sample, productive Simpson clonality was calculated as the square root of Simpson's diversity index over productive rearrangements. TCRdb limited this immuneACCESS table to in-frame rearrangements with V and J called. A share of clones is missing; checked studies link under half to unresolved V genes, and the rest is unexplained. Clone size and the V and J calls come from that table; the DNA yielded D and trimming. The sample table contains a few hundred thousand clones; only one count was recorded for roughly nine tenths of them. The top ten clonotypes cover approximately 5.3% of the sample.

The germline V gene yields MGHRA for CDR1 and YSYEKL for CDR2. Reading from cysteine to phenylalanine, the CDR3 counts 11 amino acids. Only the CDR3 part of the read is kept: 33 bases, read in frame from the first base. At the junction V is shortened by 3 bases and J by 10 bases; bases outside the gene matches: 0. Participants in the prospective study were enrolled through a virtual design, were aged roughly 18 to 100 years, and lived in roughly 25 United States geographic areas. In the prospective study, cohorts were assigned on the basis of participant-reported clinical history obtained from a screening survey and a study questionnaire. For ImmuneRACE Cohort 3, a participant was defined as recovered based on two consecutive negative NP/OP PCR tests, clearance by a healthcare professional, or resolution of symptoms. In the prospective study, mobile phlebotomists collected whole blood, serum and a nasopharyngeal or oropharyngeal swab from each participant. Over an approximately two-month period, participants in the prospective study had the option of providing additional blood draws and questionnaires. Before DNA extraction, blood samples from the prospective study were shipped at room temperature or frozen.

This sequence was found in a woman in her 30s who had recovered from COVID-19. This sequence uses TRBV4-1 and TRBJ1-1; TRBD1 agrees with 9 junctional bases. Sequenced sample: PBMCs or T cells enriched from blood (not recorded which). The CDR3 here reads CASSQDRGAFF. In nucleotides, the sequence is TGCGCCAGCAGCCAGGACAGGGGAGCTTTCTTT.